This entry lists 26 T cell receptor beta chains sequenced from one sample in a study of CD4 T cells in lung cancer. Profiling relied on immunoSEQ multiplex PCR, and the TCRdb table lists in-frame clones only, not all of them. The table shows some 9,600 clones, with about three fifths occurring only once. At least 3 cm from the malignant lesion, non-adjacent lung tissue was taken from the same resection. The source material was normal lung tissue taken away from the tumor. The origin of the receptors is a man in his sixties with non-small cell lung cancer.

As concerns this clone: Sequence at one end of the junction differs from germline and may be a read error. The chain uses TRBV7-7 and TRBJ2-2; 7 nucleotides line up with TRBD2. The CDR3 loop spans 14 amino acids. Germline V CDR1 and CDR2: SSHAT, FNYEAQ (reference sequence). CDR3 DNA: TGTGCTAGCAGCTTACAAGCGGGATCCGGGGAGCTGTTTTTT. This codes for CASSLQAGSGELFF.

This clone occurred a few times. V usage is TRBV10-1 and J usage is TRBJ2-3; 11 bases fit TRBD2. Trimming took 8 bases from V and 3 from J; bases not matched to a gene: 7. CDR3 length: 15 amino acids. CDR1 WNHNN and CDR2 SYGVQD come from the germline V gene (reference sequence). CDR3 loop: CASSRLAGKTDTQYF. The CDR3 nucleotides are TGCGCCAGCTCCAGACTAGCGGGAAAAACAGATACGCAGTATTTT.

This clone appeared a few times. V gene TRBV6-4 combines with J gene TRBJ2-6; no clear D. V dropped 8 bases and J dropped 0 bases, with 2 bases sitting between them. The CDR3 extends over 12 amino acids. CDR1 MRHNA and CDR2 SNTAGT come from the germline V gene. CDR3 sequence: CASLSGANVLTF. CDR3 nucleotide sequence: TGTGCCAGCCTCTCTGGGGCCAACGTCCTGACTTTC.

The chain employs TRBV5-1 and TRBJ2-1; 9 nucleotides match TRBD2. The germline V gene has CDR1 SGHRS and CDR2 YFSETQ. The CDR3 has 16 amino acids. J gave up 5 bases and V 4 bases, and 10 bases lay outside the gene matches. The CDR3 reads CASSLIAGVGNNEQFF. Here the CDR3 DNA reads TGCGCCAGCAGCCTCATAGCGGGAGTTGGGAACAATGAGCAGTTCTTC.

The chain uses TRBV5-1 and TRBJ2-7; 13 bases are shared with TRBD2. Trimming at V came to 7 bases and at J to 5 bases, leaving 9 bases not matched to a gene. The CDR3 is 15 residues long. Germline CDR1 and CDR2: SGHRS and YFSETQ. The CDR3 region is CASGLAGAVVNEQYF. The CDR3 region has the DNA TGCGCCAGCGGACTAGCGGGAGCAGTAGTTAACGAGCAGTACTTC.

The gene calls are TRBV5-1 and TRBJ2-1; 9 bases agree with TRBD1. Germline loops: CDR1 SGHRS, CDR2 YFSETQ. This CDR3 has 15 residues. V trimming: 4 bases; J trimming: 10 bases; junction bases outside the gene matches: 12. CDR3 region: CASSLEGRTGGEQFF. The CDR3 DNA reads TGCGCCAGCAGCCTTGAGGGGAGAACAGGGGGCGAGCAGTTCTTC.

Judged by abundance, this clone is medium-sized. The CDR3 DNA reads TGCAGCGGGACTAGCGTAGACAATGAGCAGTTCTTC. It translates to CSGTSVDNEQFF. This chain joins TRBV29-1 and TRBJ2-1, with 9 bases aligning to TRBD2. Trimming at V came to 7 bases and at J to 5 bases, leaving 3 bases not matched to a gene. The CDR3 consists of 12 residues. Germline-derived CDR1 and CDR2 are SQVTM and ANQGSEA.

The rearrangement joins TRBV19 to TRBJ1-1, with D perhaps TRBD1 (5 bases). Germline lookup yields CDR1 LNHDA and CDR2 SQIVND (reference sequence). Trimming removed 4 bases at V and 0 bases at J, with 15 bases between. The CDR3 spans 16 residues. CDR3 sequence: CASSKRDGTMNTEAFF. The CDR3 coding sequence is TGTGCCAGTAGTAAGAGGGACGGGACTATGAACACTGAAGCTTTCTTT.

The rearrangement uses TRBV19 and TRBJ2-1; 8 bases are shared with TRBD1. The CDR3 consists of 13 residues. V was pared by 5 bases and J by 10 bases, with 7 bases of the junction left unmatched. The germline V gene encodes CDR1 LNHDA and CDR2 SQIVND (reference sequence). The CDR3 bases are TGTGCCAGTAGTTTACAGGGGGTGGGGGAGCAGTTCTTC. Translating gives CASSLQGVGEQFF. Looking up the rest from reference TRBV19 and TRBJ2-1 gives the full variable domain: DGGITQSPKYLFRKEGQNVTLSCEQNLNHDAMYWYRQDPGQGLRLIYYSQIVNDFQKGDIAEGYSVSREKKESFPLTVTSAQKNPTAFYLCASSLQGVGEQFFGPGTRLTVL.

The chain combines TRBV6-1 with TRBJ2-1; 10 nucleotides align to TRBD2. Trimming removed 2 bases from V and 5 bases from J; junction bases left unmatched: 12. Germline V gene sequence: CDR1 MNHNS, CDR2 SASEGT. This CDR3 has 18 residues. The DNA for the CDR3 is TGTGCCAGCAGTGAAAGGGCTAGCGGGAGCCGCGGTCACAATGAGCAGTTCTTC. Protein sequence: CASSERASGSRGHNEQFF.

J is TRBJ2-1 and V is TRBV27; a weak D match, TRBD1 (6 bases). The CDR3 has 15 residues. Trimming stripped 4 bases from V and 7 bases from J, with 17 bases between. Germline assignment: CDR1 MNHEY and CDR2 SMNVEV (reference sequence). CDR3 nucleotide sequence: TGTGCCAGCAGTTATCCAGGGGTCCTGAGGAATGAGCAGTTCTTC. Amino acids: CASSYPGVLRNEQFF.

This chain joins TRBV5-1 and TRBJ2-3; TRBD2 matches 7 bases. CDR3 length equals 17 residues. V lost 3 bases to trimming and J lost 6 bases; unmatched junction nucleotides: 16. Germline CDR1 and CDR2: SGHRS and YFSETQ. The CDR3 DNA sequence: TGCGCCAGCAGCTCACCTAAACTAGCGATGACCGCCGATACGCAGTATTTT. Amino acids: CASSSPKLAMTADTQYF.

The J gene is TRBJ1-1, the V gene TRBV19; a possible D gene is TRBD1 (5 bases). V lost 1 base to trimming and J lost 3 bases, with 9 bases between them. The CDR3 contains 14 residues. Germline V gene sequence: CDR1 LNHDA, CDR2 SQIVND (reference sequence). CDR3 DNA sequence: TGTGCCAGTAGTATAGGCAGGGTGGACACTGAAGCTTTCTTT. Translation gives CASSIGRVDTEAFF.

The chain uses TRBV5-6 and TRBJ2-2, with a possible D match to TRBD2 (6 bases). Germline lookup yields CDR1 SGHDT and CDR2 YYEEEE. The CDR3 has 15 residues. V dropped 4 bases and J dropped 0 bases, with 10 bases sitting between them. This CDR3 is CASSRTGANTGELFF. CDR3 DNA sequence: TGTGCCAGCAGCAGAACGGGGGCGAACACCGGGGAGCTGTTTTTT.

The chain links TRBV2 to TRBJ2-5; 7 nucleotides line up with TRBD2. The CDR3 has 17 residues. Germline values: CDR1 SNHLY, CDR2 FYNNEI. The V and J ends lost 9 bases and 3 bases, in that order; junction bases with no gene match: 19. DNA of the CDR3: TGTGCCAGATACGGGGCCTCAGGGACTAAGAAGGAAGAGACCCAGTACTTC. Its translation: CARYGASGTKKEETQYF.

The V and J genes are TRBV10-3 and TRBJ1-2; TRBD1 matches 7 bases. CDR1 and CDR2 from the germline V gene are ENHRY and SYGVKD. The CDR3 extends over 13 amino acids. V lost 10 bases, J lost 3 bases, and 8 bases stayed unmatched. DNA of the CDR3: TGTGCCACTAACAGGGGCACGGACTATGGCTACACCTTC. It translates to CATNRGTDYGYTF.

This clone was observed a few times. The chain couples TRBV2 to TRBJ2-4; no reliable D call. The germline gives CDR1 SNHLY, CDR2 FYNNEI. V lost 1 base and J lost 6, with 16 bases in between. The CDR3 totals 16 residues. CDR3 DNA: TGTGCCAGCAGTGAAGTGTTTGGGCAGGCTACAAACATTCAGTACTTC. Its translation: CASSEVFGQATNIQYF.

CDR3 region: CASSLDRSPRGTIYF. CDR3 in DNA: TGTGCCAGCAGTCTCGATCGGTCACCCCGAGGCACCATATATTTT. The gene calls are TRBV5-6 and TRBJ1-3, with unresolved D. V was pared by 5 bases and J by 9 bases, with 21 bases between. This CDR3 comprises 15 residues. CDR1 is SGHDT, CDR2 YYEEEE, per germline.

The V and J genes are TRBV28 and TRBJ1-1, with TRBD1 as a possible D gene (5 bases). V was clipped by 4 bases and J by 0 bases, with 15 bases between them. The CDR3 has 16 residues. CDR1 is MDHEN and CDR2 is SYDVKM in the germline V gene. The CDR3 DNA reads TGTGCCAGCAGTTCGACCTTTATGACAGTGAACACTGAAGCTTTCTTT. This encodes CASSSTFMTVNTEAFF.

The chain has TRBV6-5 and TRBJ1-1; 7 bases match TRBD1. This CDR3 has 14 amino acids. Germline CDR1 and CDR2: MNHEY and SVGAGI. V dropped 6 bases and J dropped 5; count of bases not matched to a gene: 9. CDR3 region: CASSRDRVGTEAFF. In nucleotides, the CDR3 is TGTGCCAGCAGCCGCGACAGGGTTGGGACTGAAGCTTTCTTT.

The rearrangement links TRBV19 to TRBJ2-3; possible D gene TRBD1, 6 bases. V was pared by 11 bases and J by 5 bases, with 17 bases between. Germline values: CDR1 LNHDA, CDR2 SQIVND (reference sequence). This CDR3 spans 13 amino acids. The CDR3 nucleotides are TGTGCCTCAGGGGTGGGGGCGGGAGATACGCAGTATTTT. Its translation: CASGVGAGDTQYF.

The count of this clone is one. The chain couples TRBV2 to TRBJ2-1, with TRBD2 matching 7 bases. The CDR3 length is 13 residues. Germline assignment: CDR1 SNHLY and CDR2 FYNNEI. Losses at the gene ends were 10 bases for V and 4 bases for J; bases not matched to a gene: 7. The DNA for the CDR3 is TGTGCCAAAAGAACTAGCGATTACAATGAGCAGTTCTTC. Encoded protein: CAKRTSDYNEQFF.

This clone was seen a handful of times. The DNA of the CDR3 is TGTGCCAGCAGTTCTATCGGGACAACATACAATGAGCAGTTCTTC. It is translated as CASSSIGTTYNEQFF. This chain joins TRBV6-5 and TRBJ2-1, with a possible D match to TRBD1 (6 bases). Trimming removed 4 bases from V and 4 bases from J, with 14 bases in between. The CDR3 is made up of 15 amino acids. Germline CDR1 is MNHEY and CDR2 is SVGAGI.

V is TRBV14 and J is TRBJ1-1; 7 positions agree with TRBD1. There are 17 residues in the CDR3. Trimming cost V 4 bases and J 5 bases; bases outside gene matches: 16. Germline-derived CDR1 and CDR2 are SGHDN and FVKESK. DNA for the CDR3: TGTGCCAGCAGCCTTACTACCGACAGGGCCCAGAGGACTGAAGCTTTCTTT. Translation gives CASSLTTDRAQRTEAFF. Based on the CDR3 plus reference TRBV14 and TRBJ1-1, the full variable domain is EAGVTQFPSHSVIEKGQTVTLRCDPISGHDNLYWYRRVMGKEIKFLLHFVKESKQDESGMPNNRFLAERTGGTYSTLKVQPAELEDSGVYFCASSLTTDRAQRTEAFFGQGTRLTVV.

The chain links TRBV30 to TRBJ1-2; TRBD1 matches 12 bases. V shed 4 bases and J 8 bases; nucleotides not matched to a gene: 5. The CDR3 extends over 13 amino acids. Germline CDR1 and CDR2: GTSNPN and SVGIG (reference sequence). For the CDR3, the DNA is TGTGCCTGGACTACGGGGACAGGGGGCGGCTACACCTTC. Protein sequence: CAWTTGTGGGYTF.

This rearrangement joins TRBV15 to TRBJ2-1; D unclear. The CDR3 loop spans 13 amino acids. Germline-derived CDR1 and CDR2 are LNHNV and YYDKDF (reference sequence). Trimming shortened V by 0 bases and J by 6 bases, and 6 bases separated the two germline ends. The CDR3 nucleotides are TGTGCCACCAGCAGAGATGCAGGCAATGAGCAGTTCTTC. Translation gives CATSRDAGNEQFF. The entire variable domain, with the rest obtained from reference TRBV15 and TRBJ2-1, is as follows: DAMVIQNPRYQVTQFGKPVTLSCSQTLNHNVMYWYQQKSSQAPKLLFHYYDKDFNNEADTPDNFQSRRPNTSFCFLDIRSPGLGDTAMYLCATSRDAGNEQFFGPGTRLTVL.